This TCR beta chain was found in a study of tissue T cells after allogeneic stem cell transplantation. Study-level results: Across patients, clones rarely overlapped, yet motif clusters were shared tissue-specifically.

As to time point: mouse harvest day 14 after allogeneic transplant. Tail vein injection delivered 10^7 T-cell-depleted bone marrow cells and 10^6 splenic CD5+ T cells. The V segment lost 0 bases and the J segment 0 bases; nucleotides outside the gene matches: 4. CDR3 length equals 16 residues. Germline V gives CDR1 NNHNN, CDR2 SYGAGS (reference sequence). This clone is labeled as large. Its antigen remains unidentified. Here the gene names and germline are mouse. The read comes to an end 1 residue before the CDR3 does, leaving the germline J gene to fill in the end. Profiled with immunoSEQ multiplex PCR; TCRdb holds only in-frame clones, not every one. The sample includes 4,000 to 5,000 clones, around half seen only once; the top ten take approximately 15%.

The TCR was taken from a female BALB/c mouse given C57BL/6 T cells with graft-versus-host disease after an allogeneic hematopoietic cell transplant. This rearrangement joins TRBV13-2 to TRBJ2-7; 9 positions match TRBD2. Sequencing was performed on lymph node tissue. CDR3 residues: CASGDARTGDSYEQYF. Partial CDR3 DNA: TGTGCCAGCGGTGATGCCCGGACTGGGGACTCCTATGAACAGTAC.